Below, one T cell receptor (beta chain) is given with its context. Its specificity is unknown. CDR1 is MNHEY and CDR2 is SMNVEV in the germline V gene (reference sequence). This CDR3 contains 14 residues. V shed 6 bases and J 4 bases; nucleotides not matched to a gene: 7. This sample stems from a study of vaccination effects on CD4 cells after COVID-19. Study in general: After the second dose, samples were taken at median day 72.

Produced via immunoSEQ multiplex PCR; TCRdb's table is partial and in-frame only. The sample includes under 35,000 clones, 70% to 75% of them seen just once. ViraFEST used viral peptide pools to expand antigen-specific CD4+ T cells before sequencing. It was after roughly ten days of culture that CD4+ T cells were isolated. Participants received two doses of either the BNT162b2 or mRNA-1273 vaccine. No vaccinee had earlier SARS-CoV-2 infection, and nucleocapsid antibodies were negative. Supplemented with about 9.9 IU/ml IL-2 and about 10 ug/ml peptides, a few million PBMC per well were kept in culture.

The material sequenced was CD4+ T cells from PBMCs cultured with HCoV-NL63 spike peptides, taken after COVID-19 vaccination. The J gene is TRBJ1-1, the V gene TRBV27, with TRBD1 identical over 8 bases. This sequence originates from a human donor who received a COVID-19 vaccine. The CDR3 loop reads CASSKLQGGTEAFF. The CDR3 DNA follows: TGTGCCAGCAGCAAACTACAGGGGGGCACTGAAGCTTTCTTT.